Included here is one TCR beta chain sequence, with context. Its target is unknown. Germline V gene lookup returns CDR1 MDHEN and CDR2 SYDVKM. The CDR3 totals 15 residues. V shed 2 bases, J shed 4 bases, and the junction held 7 bases outside the gene matches. This sample is part of a study of vaccination effects on CD4 cells after COVID-19. The overall study: After the second dose, samples were taken at median day 72.

Whole-study results and caveats: There was marked clonal contraction among infection- and vaccine-induced clones late after vaccination.

Antigen-specific CD4+ T cells were expanded with viral peptide pools in the ViraFEST assay before sequencing. Investigators separated out CD4+ T cells once approximately 11 days of culture had passed. Each participant received a vaccine that was either BNT162b2 or mRNA-1273, given as two doses. Nucleocapsid antibodies stayed negative before and after vaccination, showing no earlier SARS-CoV-2 infection. TCRdb keeps only in-frame clones here, not all; method: immunoSEQ multiplex PCR. The sample lists roughly 71,000 clones, approximately 81% seen once, with 0.95% to 1.5% in the top ten. The receptor's source is a human donor who received a COVID-19 vaccine. This sequence joins TRBV28 and TRBJ1-2; 7 bases are shared with TRBD1. This specimen was CD4+ T cells from PBMCs cultured with HCoV-229E spike peptides, taken after COVID-19 vaccination. Written as DNA, the CDR3 is TGTGCCAGCAGTTTAATCGACAGGGTTTCCTATGGCTACACCTTC. Amino acids: CASSLIDRVSYGYTF.